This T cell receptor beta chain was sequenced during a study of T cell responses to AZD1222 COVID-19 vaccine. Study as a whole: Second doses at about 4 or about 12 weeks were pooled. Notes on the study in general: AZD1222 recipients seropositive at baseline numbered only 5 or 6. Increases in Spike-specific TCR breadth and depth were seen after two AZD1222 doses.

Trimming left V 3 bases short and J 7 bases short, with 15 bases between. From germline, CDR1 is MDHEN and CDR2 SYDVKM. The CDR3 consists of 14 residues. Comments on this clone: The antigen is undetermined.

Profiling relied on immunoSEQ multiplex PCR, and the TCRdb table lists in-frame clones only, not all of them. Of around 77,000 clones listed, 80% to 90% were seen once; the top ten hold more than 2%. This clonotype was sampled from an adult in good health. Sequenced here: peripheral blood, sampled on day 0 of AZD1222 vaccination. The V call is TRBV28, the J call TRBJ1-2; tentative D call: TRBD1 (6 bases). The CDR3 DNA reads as TGTGCCAGCAGTTTTGGGGGCGGATTGGGTGGCTACACCTTC. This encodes CASSFGGGLGGYTF.